This T cell receptor beta chain was sequenced during a study of T cells after yellow fever vaccination. This clonotype was counted only a few times. The antigen is undetermined. A universal primer site and UMIs were added as TCR cDNA was made by 5'RACE template switching. TCRdb re-derived calls from the 5' RACE reads in MiXCR, one entry per CDR3 protein. The sample records 150,000 to 200,000 distinct CDR3 sequences, about a tenth being singletons. Study outcomes and limitations: Of the clonotypes, a small share occurred in both CD4 and CD8 compartments. The booster saw the reappearance of most primary-vaccination clones (roughly 96% CD4, roughly 87% CD8).

J was trimmed by 9 bases and V by 3 bases; bases with no gene match: 10. The CDR3 covers 15 residues. Looked up from germline, CDR1 is SGHVS and CDR2 is FNYEAQ. Source: CD8+ T cells sorted from PBMCs, taken 45 days after the yellow fever booster vaccination. The source is a man between 18 and 35 years old who received the YFV17D yellow fever vaccine. The chain combines TRBV7-6 with TRBJ2-1; TRBD2 matches at 8 bases. The CDR3 spells CASSFERGPEGEQFF. CDR3 coding DNA: TGTGCCAGCAGCTTCGAGCGGGGGCCCGAGGGTGAGCAGTTCTTC.